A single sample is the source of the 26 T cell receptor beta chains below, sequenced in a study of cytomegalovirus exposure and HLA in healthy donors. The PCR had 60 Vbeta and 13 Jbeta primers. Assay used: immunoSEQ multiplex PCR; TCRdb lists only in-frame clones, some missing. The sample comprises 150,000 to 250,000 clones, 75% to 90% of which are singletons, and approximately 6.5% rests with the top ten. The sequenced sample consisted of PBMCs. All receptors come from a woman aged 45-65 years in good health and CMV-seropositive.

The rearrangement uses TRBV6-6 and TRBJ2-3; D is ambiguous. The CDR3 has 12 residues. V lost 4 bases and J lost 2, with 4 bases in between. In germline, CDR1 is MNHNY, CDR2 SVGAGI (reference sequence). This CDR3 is CASSFNTDTQYF. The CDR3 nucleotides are TGTGCCAGCAGTTTTAACACAGATACGCAGTATTTT.

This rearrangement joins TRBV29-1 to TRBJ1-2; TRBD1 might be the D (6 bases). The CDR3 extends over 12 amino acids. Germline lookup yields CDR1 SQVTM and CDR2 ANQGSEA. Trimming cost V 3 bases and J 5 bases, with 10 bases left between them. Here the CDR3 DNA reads TGCAGCGTTGACGCAGGGGTTTATGGCTACACCTTC. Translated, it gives CSVDAGVYGYTF. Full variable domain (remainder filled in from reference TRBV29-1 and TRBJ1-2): SAVISQKPSRDICQRGTSLTIQCQVDSQVTMMFWYRQQPGQSLTLIATANQGSEATYESGFVIDKFPISRPNLTFSTLTVSNMSPEDSSIYLCSVDAGVYGYTFGSGTRLTVV.

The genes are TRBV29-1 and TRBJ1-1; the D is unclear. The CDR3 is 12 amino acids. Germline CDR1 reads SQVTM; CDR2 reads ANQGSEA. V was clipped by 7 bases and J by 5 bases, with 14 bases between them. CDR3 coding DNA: TGCAGCGCTGACCGGGTAGAGACTGAAGCTTTCTTT. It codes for CSADRVETEAFF. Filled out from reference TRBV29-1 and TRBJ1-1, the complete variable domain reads SAVISQKPSRDICQRGTSLTIQCQVDSQVTMMFWYRQQPGQSLTLIATANQGSEATYESGFVIDKFPISRPNLTFSTLTVSNMSPEDSSIYLCSADRVETEAFFGQGTRLTVV.

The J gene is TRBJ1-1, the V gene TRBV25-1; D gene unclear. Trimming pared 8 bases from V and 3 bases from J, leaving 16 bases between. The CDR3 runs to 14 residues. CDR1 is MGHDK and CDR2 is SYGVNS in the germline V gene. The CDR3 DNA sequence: TGTGCCAGCCGCCGAGGAGAGGCAGACACTGAAGCTTTCTTT. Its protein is CASRRGEADTEAFF.

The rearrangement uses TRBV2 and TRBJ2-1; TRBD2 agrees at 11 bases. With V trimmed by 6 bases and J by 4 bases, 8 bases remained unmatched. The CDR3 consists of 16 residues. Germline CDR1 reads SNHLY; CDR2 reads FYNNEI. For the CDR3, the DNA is TGTGCCAGCAGAGGATTGACTAGCGGGAAATACAATGAGCAGTTCTTC. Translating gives CASRGLTSGKYNEQFF.

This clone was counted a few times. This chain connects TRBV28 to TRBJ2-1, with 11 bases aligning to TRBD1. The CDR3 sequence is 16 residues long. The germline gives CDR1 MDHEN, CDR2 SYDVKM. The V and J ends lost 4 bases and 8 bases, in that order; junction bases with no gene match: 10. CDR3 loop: CASSSARTGGVDEQFF. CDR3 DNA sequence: TGTGCCAGCAGTTCAGCCCGGACAGGGGGCGTGGATGAGCAGTTCTTC.

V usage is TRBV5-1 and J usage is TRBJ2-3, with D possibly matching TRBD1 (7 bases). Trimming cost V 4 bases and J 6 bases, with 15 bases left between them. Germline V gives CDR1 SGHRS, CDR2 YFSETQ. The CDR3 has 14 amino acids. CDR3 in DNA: TGCGCCAGCAGCCGAGGAGGGGGCAAGGATACGCAGTATTTT. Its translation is CASSRGGGKDTQYF.

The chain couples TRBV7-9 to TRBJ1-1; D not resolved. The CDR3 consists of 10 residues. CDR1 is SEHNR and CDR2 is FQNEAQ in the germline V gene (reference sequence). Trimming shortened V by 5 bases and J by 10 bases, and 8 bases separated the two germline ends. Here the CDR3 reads CASSRRGAFF. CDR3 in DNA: TGTGCCAGCAGCAGGCGCGGAGCTTTCTTT.

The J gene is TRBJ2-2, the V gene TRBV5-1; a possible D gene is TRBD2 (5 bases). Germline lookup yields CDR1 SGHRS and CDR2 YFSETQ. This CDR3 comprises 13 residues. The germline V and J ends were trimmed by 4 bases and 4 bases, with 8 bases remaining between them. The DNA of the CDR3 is TGCGCCAGCAGCCCCGGGGTCACCGGGGAGCTGTTTTTT. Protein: CASSPGVTGELFF.

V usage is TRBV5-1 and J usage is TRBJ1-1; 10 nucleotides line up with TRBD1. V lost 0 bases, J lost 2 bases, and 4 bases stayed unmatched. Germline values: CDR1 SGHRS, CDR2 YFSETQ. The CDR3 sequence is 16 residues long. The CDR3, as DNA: TGCGCCAGCAGCTTGGCCCCGACAGGGGGCAACACTGAAGCTTTCTTT. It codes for CASSLAPTGGNTEAFF.

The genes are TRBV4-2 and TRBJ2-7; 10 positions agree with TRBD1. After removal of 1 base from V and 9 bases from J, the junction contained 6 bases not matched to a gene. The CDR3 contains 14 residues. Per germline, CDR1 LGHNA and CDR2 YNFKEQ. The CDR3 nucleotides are TGTGCCAGCAGCCAAGGACAGGGGGCGTCGGGGCAGTACTTC. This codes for CASSQGQGASGQYF.

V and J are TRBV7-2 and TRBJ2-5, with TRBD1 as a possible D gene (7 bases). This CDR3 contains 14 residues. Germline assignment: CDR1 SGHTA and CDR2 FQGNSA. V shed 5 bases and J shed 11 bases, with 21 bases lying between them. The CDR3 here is CASSPPTGRKEQYF. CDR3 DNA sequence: TGTGCCAGCAGCCCACCGACAGGGAGGAAAGAGCAGTACTTC.

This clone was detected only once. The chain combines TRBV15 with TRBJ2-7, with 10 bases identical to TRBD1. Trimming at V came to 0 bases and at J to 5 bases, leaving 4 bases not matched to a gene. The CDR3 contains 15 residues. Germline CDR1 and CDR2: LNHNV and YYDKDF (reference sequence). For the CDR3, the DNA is TGTGCCACCAGCAGAGATCGACAGGGGGCAAACGAGCAGTACTTC. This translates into CATSRDRQGANEQYF.

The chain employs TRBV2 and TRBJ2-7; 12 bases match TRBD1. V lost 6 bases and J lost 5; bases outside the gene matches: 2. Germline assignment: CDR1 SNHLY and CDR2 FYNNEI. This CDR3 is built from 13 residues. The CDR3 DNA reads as TGTGCCAGCAGGGGGACAGGGGGCCACGAGCAGTACTTC. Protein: CASRGTGGHEQYF.

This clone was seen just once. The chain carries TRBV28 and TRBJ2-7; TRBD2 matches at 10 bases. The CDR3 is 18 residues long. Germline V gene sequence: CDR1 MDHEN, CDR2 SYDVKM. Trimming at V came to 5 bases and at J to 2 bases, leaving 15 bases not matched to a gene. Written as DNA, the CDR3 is TGTGCCAGCAGTCCCCACAATCGGGGAAGCGGGAGGGCCTACGAGCAGTACTTC. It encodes CASSPHNRGSGRAYEQYF.

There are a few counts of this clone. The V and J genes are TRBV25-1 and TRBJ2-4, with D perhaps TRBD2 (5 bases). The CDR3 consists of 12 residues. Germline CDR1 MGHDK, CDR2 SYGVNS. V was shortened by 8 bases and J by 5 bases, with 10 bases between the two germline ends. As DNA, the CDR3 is TGTGCCAGCTCCGGAGGCGAAAACATTCAGTACTTC. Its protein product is CASSGGENIQYF. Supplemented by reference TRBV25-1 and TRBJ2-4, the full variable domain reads EADIYQTPRYLVIGTGKKITLECSQTMGHDKMYWYQQDPGMELHLIHYSYGVNSTEKGDLSSESTVSRIRTEHFPLTLESARPSHTSQYLCASSGGENIQYFGAGTRLSVL.

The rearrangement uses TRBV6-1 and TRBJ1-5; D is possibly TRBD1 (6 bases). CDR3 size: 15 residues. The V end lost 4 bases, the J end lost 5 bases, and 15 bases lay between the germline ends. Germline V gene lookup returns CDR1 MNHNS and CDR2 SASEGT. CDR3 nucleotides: TGTGCCAGCAGTGGATCCCGGGACACAGATCAGCCCCAGCATTTT. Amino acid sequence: CASSGSRDTDQPQHF.

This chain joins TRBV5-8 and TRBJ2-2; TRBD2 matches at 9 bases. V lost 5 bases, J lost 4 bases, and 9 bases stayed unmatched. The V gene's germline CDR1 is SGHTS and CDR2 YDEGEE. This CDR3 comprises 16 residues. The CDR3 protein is CASRRSGSGGTGELFF. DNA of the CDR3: TGTGCCAGCAGGCGCTCCGGTAGCGGGGGCACCGGGGAGCTGTTTTTT.

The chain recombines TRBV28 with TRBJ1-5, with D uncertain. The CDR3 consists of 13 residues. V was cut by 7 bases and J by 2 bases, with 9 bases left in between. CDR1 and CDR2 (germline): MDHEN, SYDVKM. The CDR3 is CASNALGNQPQHF. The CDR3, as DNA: TGTGCCAGCAACGCCCTAGGCAATCAGCCCCAGCATTTT.

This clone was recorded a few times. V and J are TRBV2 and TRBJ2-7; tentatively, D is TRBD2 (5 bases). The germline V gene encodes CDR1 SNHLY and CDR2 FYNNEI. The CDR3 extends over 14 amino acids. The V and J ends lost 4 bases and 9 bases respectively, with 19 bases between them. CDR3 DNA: TGTGCCAGCAGTGGAGGTGAGGGTTCGGGCTCGCAGTACTTC. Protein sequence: CASSGGEGSGSQYF.

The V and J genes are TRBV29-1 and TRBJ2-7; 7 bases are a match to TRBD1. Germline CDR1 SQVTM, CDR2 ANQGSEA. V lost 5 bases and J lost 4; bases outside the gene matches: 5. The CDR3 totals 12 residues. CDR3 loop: CSVSEGAYEQYF. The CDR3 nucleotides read TGCAGCGTTTCAGAGGGGGCTTACGAGCAGTACTTC.

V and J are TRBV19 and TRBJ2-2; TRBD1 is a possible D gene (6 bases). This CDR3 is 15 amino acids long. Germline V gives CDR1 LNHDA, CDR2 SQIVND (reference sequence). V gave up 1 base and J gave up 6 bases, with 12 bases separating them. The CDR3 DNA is TGTGCCAGTAGTATAGGGGGGCCCCGTCCCGGGGAGCTGTTTTTT. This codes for CASSIGGPRPGELFF.

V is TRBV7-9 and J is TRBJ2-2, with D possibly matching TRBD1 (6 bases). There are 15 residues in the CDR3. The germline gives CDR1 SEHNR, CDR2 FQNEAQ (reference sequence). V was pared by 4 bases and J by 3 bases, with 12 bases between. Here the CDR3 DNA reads TGTGCCAGCAGCTCTGGGCAGGGGTACACCGGGGAGCTGTTTTTT. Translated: CASSSGQGYTGELFF. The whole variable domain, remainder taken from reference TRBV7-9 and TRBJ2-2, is DTGVSQNPRHKITKRGQNVTFRCDPISEHNRLYWYRQTLGQGPEFLTYFQNEAQLEKSRLLSDRFSAERPKGSFSTLEIQRTEQGDSAMYLCASSSGQGYTGELFFGEGSRLTVL.

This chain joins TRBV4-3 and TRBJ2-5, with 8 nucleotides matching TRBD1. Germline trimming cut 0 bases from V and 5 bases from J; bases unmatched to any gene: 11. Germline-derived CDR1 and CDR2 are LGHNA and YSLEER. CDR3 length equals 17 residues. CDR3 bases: TGCGCCAGCAGCCAAGATCACGGGACAGGTATTTGGGAGACCCAGTACTTC. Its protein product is CASSQDHGTGIWETQYF.

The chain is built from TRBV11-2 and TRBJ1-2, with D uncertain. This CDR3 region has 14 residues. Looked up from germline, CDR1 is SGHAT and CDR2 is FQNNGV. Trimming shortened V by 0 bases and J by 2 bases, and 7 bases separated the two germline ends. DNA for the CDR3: TGTGCCAGCAGCTTAGATCACAAAAACTATGGCTACACCTTC. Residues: CASSLDHKNYGYTF.

The CDR3 loop reads CASSAGGAGTEAFF. The CDR3 DNA follows: TGTGCCAGCAGCGCAGGGGGCGCGGGGACTGAAGCTTTCTTT. The V and J genes are TRBV5-6 and TRBJ1-1, with 8 bases matching TRBD1. CDR1 SGHDT and CDR2 YYEEEE come from the germline V gene. There are 14 residues in the CDR3. With 4 bases clipped from V and 5 bases from J, the junction kept 7 bases outside the gene matches.